The present TCR beta chain was sequenced within a study of control samples from healthy donors and cancer patients. Here immunoSEQ multiplex PCR was the method, and the copy in TCRdb shows in-frame clones only, minus some. The data show 120,000 to 150,000 clones, with about 89% seen just once and 5.5% to 9% held by the top ten. V lost 1 base, J lost 6 bases, and 13 bases lay in between. CDR1 SGHRS and CDR2 YFSETQ come from the germline V gene. This CDR3 has 15 residues. Sequencing used blood. J is TRBJ1-4 and V is TRBV5-1; D possibly corresponds to TRBD1 (6 bases). The sequence was collected from a young man in good health. The CDR3, as DNA: TGCGCCAGCAGCTTGCAGGGGCGACGGGATGAAAAACTGTTTTTT. Translation gives CASSLQGRRDEKLFF.